These 24 T cell receptor beta chains share one sample of origin, sequenced in a study of blood T cell repertoires in COVID-19. Clones were sequenced by immunoSEQ multiplex PCR, and TCRdb holds only the in-frame ones, with some missing. The sample has about 130,000 clones, roughly 81% seen once. The sequenced material came from peripheral blood. These receptors all stem from a human donor in a cohort sampled during active COVID-19.

The chain joins TRBV27 to TRBJ1-5; the match to TRBD1 covers 9 bases. Unmatched junction bases numbered 3, after V lost 3 bases and J lost 3 bases. There are 15 residues in the CDR3. The germline gives CDR1 MNHEY, CDR2 SMNVEV (reference sequence). This CDR3 is CASSFGTGTNQPQHF. For the CDR3, the DNA is TGTGCCAGCAGTTTCGGGACAGGGACCAATCAGCCCCAGCATTTT.

The chain combines TRBV30 with TRBJ2-2; no clear D. The CDR3 runs to 13 residues. Germline values: CDR1 GTSNPN, CDR2 SVGIG (reference sequence). The V and J ends lost 0 bases and 4 bases respectively, with 6 bases between them. The CDR3 DNA is TGTGCCTGGAGTGTACTCCGCACCGGGGAGCTGTTTTTT. Its protein is CAWSVLRTGELFF.

The chain recombines TRBV28 with TRBJ1-2, with a possible D match to TRBD1 (5 bases). Per germline, CDR1 MDHEN and CDR2 SYDVKM. The CDR3 is made up of 14 amino acids. The V gene lost 6 bases and the J gene lost 4 bases, with 15 bases spanning the gap. DNA for the CDR3: TGTGCCAGCAGACCCGCGGGGCCCGCCTATGGCTACACCTTC. This encodes CASRPAGPAYGYTF.

The chain couples TRBV27 to TRBJ2-2; 11 nucleotides line up with TRBD1. Germline V gives CDR1 MNHEY, CDR2 SMNVEV (reference sequence). CDR3 length: 15 amino acids. Trimming removed 3 bases from V and 4 bases from J; junction bases left unmatched: 1. The DNA of the CDR3 is TGTGCCAGCAGTTTCGGGACAGGGGGCACCGGGGAGCTGTTTTTT. Translating it yields CASSFGTGGTGELFF.

The chain is built from TRBV27 and TRBJ1-1; a weak D match, TRBD1 (5 bases). The CDR3 is made up of 15 amino acids. Germline V gives CDR1 MNHEY, CDR2 SMNVEV (reference sequence). Trimming shortened V by 4 bases and J by 0 bases, and 12 bases separated the two germline ends. CDR3 DNA: TGTGCCAGCAGTTCGATCGGGGGGGTGAACACTGAAGCTTTCTTT. It is translated as CASSSIGGVNTEAFF.

This chain connects TRBV21-1 to TRBJ1-3; the table's D call, TRBD1, was not checked against the DNA. TRBV21-1 is a pseudogene locus. The CDR3 runs 15 residues. The CDR3 protein is CARPDRGHSGNTIYF. The CDR3 DNA sequence: TGTGCCAGACCAGACAGGGGACACTCTGGAAACACCATATATTTT.

V and J are TRBV2 and TRBJ1-4; unclear D gene. Germline assignment: CDR1 SNHLY and CDR2 FYNNEI. V lost 7 bases to trimming and J lost 8 bases, with 11 bases between them. This CDR3 contains 12 residues. CDR3 sequence: CASKINTEKLFF. CDR3 nucleotide sequence: TGTGCCAGCAAAATAAACACGGAAAAACTGTTTTTT.

V gene TRBV30 combines with J gene TRBJ1-6; 9 bases line up with TRBD1. V shed 5 bases, J shed 6 bases, and the junction held 5 bases outside the gene matches. The CDR3 sequence is 14 residues long. Germline V gives CDR1 GTSNPN, CDR2 SVGIG (reference sequence). CDR3: CAWDRDRVNSPLHF. The CDR3, as DNA: TGTGCCTGGGACCGGGACAGGGTTAATTCACCCCTCCACTTT.

V gene TRBV3-1 (or the pseudogene TRBV3-2) combines with J gene TRBJ2-2; 7 bases line up with TRBD1. Looked up from germline, CDR1 is LGHDT and CDR2 is YNNKEL (reference sequence). This CDR3 spans 17 amino acids. The trim removed 5 bases at V and 6 bases at J, leaving 15 bases unmatched. The CDR3 DNA follows: TGTGCCAGCAGCTATACAGGGGTAGCGAGTGGGGCCGGGGAGCTGTTTTTT. Protein sequence: CASSYTGVASGAGELFF.

V and J are TRBV6-5 and TRBJ1-1; no definite D call. The CDR3 covers 14 residues. Germline CDR1 is MNHEY and CDR2 is SVGAGI. Trimming shortened V by 6 bases and J by 1 base, and 12 bases separated the two germline ends. The CDR3: CASRRAVSNTEAFF. The CDR3 DNA sequence: TGTGCCAGCAGGAGGGCCGTGTCGAACACTGAAGCTTTCTTT.

The count of this clone is one. The chain links TRBV5-6 to TRBJ1-5; tentative D call: TRBD1 (6 bases). Trimming removed 4 bases at V and 4 bases at J, with 12 bases between. Per germline, CDR1 SGHDT and CDR2 YYEEEE. The CDR3 has 14 amino acids. CDR3 nucleotide sequence: TGTGCCAGCAGCCCCAGGGGCCTGAATCAGCCCCAGCATTTT. Translating it yields CASSPRGLNQPQHF.

This clone showed up just a few times. The rearrangement uses TRBV11-2 and TRBJ2-2; the D gene is possibly TRBD2 (6 bases). The CDR3 totals 14 residues. V lost 3 bases and J lost 4, with 9 bases in between. Germline V gene sequence: CDR1 SGHAT, CDR2 FQNNGV. The CDR3 protein is CASSFTGVTGELFF. CDR3 nucleotide sequence: TGTGCCAGCAGCTTTACGGGGGTCACCGGGGAGCTGTTTTTT. The complete variable domain, with remaining parts taken from reference TRBV11-2 and TRBJ2-2, reads EAGVAQSPRYKIIEKRQSVAFWCNPISGHATLYWYQQILGQGPKLLIQFQNNGVVDDSQLPKDRFSAERLKGVDSTLKIQPAKLEDSAVYLCASSFTGVTGELFFGEGSRLTVL.

This rearrangement joins TRBV27 to TRBJ2-3; TRBD2 matches 8 bases. The CDR3 runs 17 residues. From germline, CDR1 is MNHEY and CDR2 SMNVEV (reference sequence). V was pared by 5 bases and J by 0 bases, with 10 bases of the junction left unmatched. CDR3 in DNA: TGTGCCAGCAGTCAATCCCTTAGCGGGGCTAGCACAGATACGCAGTATTTT. It is translated as CASSQSLSGASTDTQYF.

This rearrangement joins TRBV5-1 to TRBJ1-1, with 10 bases that match TRBD1. V trimming: 5 bases; J trimming: 6 bases; junction bases outside the gene matches: 7. The CDR3 has 14 amino acids. Germline V lookup: CDR1 SGHRS, CDR2 YFSETQ. The CDR3 DNA sequence: TGCGCCAGCAGAGCTGGACAGGGGGTAGCTGAAGCTTTCTTT. Amino acids: CASRAGQGVAEAFF. Full variable domain (outside the CDR3, taken from reference TRBV5-1 and TRBJ1-1): KAGVTQTPRYLIKTRGQQVTLSCSPISGHRSVSWYQQTPGQGLQFLFEYFSETQRNKGNFPGRFSGRQFSNSRSEMNVSTLELGDSALYLCASRAGQGVAEAFFGQGTRLTVV.

In this sample, this clone turned up a few times. The genes are TRBV14 and TRBJ2-1; 7 bases line up with TRBD2. The CDR3 is 12 amino acids. CDR1 is SGHDN, CDR2 FVKESK, per germline. Trimming removed 8 bases from V and 6 bases from J; junction bases left unmatched: 4. The CDR3 spells CASRGVGNEQFF. The CDR3 DNA reads TGTGCCAGCCGGGGGGTCGGCAATGAGCAGTTCTTC.

The V call is TRBV5-5, the J call TRBJ2-5; 7 nucleotides match TRBD1. The trim removed 3 bases at V and 3 bases at J, leaving 8 bases unmatched. The CDR3 loop spans 15 amino acids. Germline-derived CDR1 and CDR2 are SGHKS and YYEKEE (reference sequence). CDR3 region: CASSSAPQGKETQYF. The DNA of the CDR3 is TGTGCCAGCAGCTCCGCACCACAGGGGAAAGAGACCCAGTACTTC.

The gene calls are TRBV7-2 and TRBJ1-6; TRBD1 matches at 7 bases. There are 16 residues in the CDR3. J was trimmed by 6 bases and V by 1 base; bases with no gene match: 6. Germline lookup yields CDR1 SGHTA and CDR2 FQGNSA. The DNA for the CDR3 is TGTGCCAGCAGCTTAGTGGGACAGTCGCCTAATTCACCCCTCCACTTT. It specifies CASSLVGQSPNSPLHF.

This clone was observed a single time. The rearrangement joins TRBV7-9 to TRBJ2-7, with D perhaps matching TRBD2 (5 bases). The germline CDR1 and CDR2 sequences are SEHNR and FQNEAQ (reference sequence). The CDR3 covers 14 residues. V was trimmed by 2 bases and J by 4 bases, leaving 12 bases between them. DNA for the CDR3: TGTGCCAGCAGCTTACGCCCCCGGGAATACGAGCAGTACTTC. As protein: CASSLRPREYEQYF.

V and J are TRBV6-5 and TRBJ1-5; 8 bases map to TRBD1. The CDR3 length is 14 residues. Germline V gives CDR1 MNHEY, CDR2 SVGAGI. The junction had 4 bases not matched to a gene; V was cut back by 6 bases and J by 3 bases. This chain's CDR3 is CASRHRGANQPQHF. Written as DNA, the CDR3 is TGTGCCAGCAGGCACAGGGGGGCCAATCAGCCCCAGCATTTT.

This clone has just one count. The chain recombines TRBV5-1 with TRBJ1-3; 10 positions agree with TRBD1. The V and J ends lost 3 bases and 3 bases, in that order; junction bases with no gene match: 3. The CDR3 runs 15 residues. CDR1 and CDR2 from the germline V gene are SGHRS and YFSETQ. DNA of the CDR3: TGCGCCAGCAGCTCGGGACAGGGGCTTGGAAACACCATATATTTT. Amino acids: CASSSGQGLGNTIYF.

V gene TRBV10-3 combines with J gene TRBJ2-7; 7 bases are a match to TRBD2. The CDR3 totals 13 residues. Germline CDR1 reads ENHRY; CDR2 reads SYGVKD. V trimming: 4 bases; J trimming: 2 bases; junction bases outside the gene matches: 2. The CDR3 loop is CAISVGGTYEQYF. The CDR3 coding sequence is TGTGCCATCAGTGTCGGGGGGACCTACGAGCAGTACTTC.

The chain combines TRBV27 with TRBJ1-5; D uncertain. Germline V CDR1 and CDR2: MNHEY, SMNVEV (reference sequence). The CDR3 is 12 residues long. Trimming shortened V by 5 bases and J by 6 bases, and 8 bases separated the two germline ends. CDR3 DNA: TGTGCCAGCAGTCAGCGGGGTCAGCCCCAGCATTTT. Translation: CASSQRGQPQHF.

This sequence joins TRBV3-1 (or the pseudogene TRBV3-2) and TRBJ1-1; 7 positions agree with TRBD1. The CDR3 contains 14 residues. CDR1 LGHDT and CDR2 YNNKEL come from the germline V gene (reference sequence). J gave up 3 bases and V 3 bases, and 4 bases lay outside the gene matches. The CDR3, as DNA: TGTGCCAGCAGCCAGACAGGGTGGGACACTGAAGCTTTCTTT. It specifies CASSQTGWDTEAFF.

CDR3 DNA sequence: TGCGCCAGCAGCCAAGAGGGTCAGGGGACCTCCTACGAGCAGTACTTC. Translation: CASSQEGQGTSYEQYF. The chain employs TRBV4-1 and TRBJ2-7, with D maybe TRBD1 (6 bases). The CDR3 has 16 residues. Germline CDR1 is MGHRA and CDR2 is YSYEKL. Between the trimmed V and J ends, which lost 0 bases and 0 bases, there was a span of 12 bases.